This T cell receptor beta chain stems from a study of blood T cell repertoires in COVID-19. About the study: T cells, B-cell-depleted T cells, or PBMCs provided the cDNA or gDNA that served as material.

The germline CDR1 and CDR2 sequences are KGHSH and LQKENI. V shed 5 bases and J 1 base; nucleotides not matched to a gene: 4. The CDR3 loop spans 14 amino acids. Clones were sequenced by immunoSEQ multiplex PCR, and TCRdb holds only the in-frame ones, with some missing. The sample records 150,000 to 200,000 clones, around 80% being singletons. The receptor's source is a woman in her sixties with COVID-19, enrolled during active disease. This sequence joins TRBV18 and TRBJ1-1; 7 nucleotides agree with TRBD1. Source material: peripheral blood. CDR3: CASSDRDGNTEAFF. For the CDR3, the DNA is TGTGCCAGCTCAGACAGGGATGGGAACACTGAAGCTTTCTTT.